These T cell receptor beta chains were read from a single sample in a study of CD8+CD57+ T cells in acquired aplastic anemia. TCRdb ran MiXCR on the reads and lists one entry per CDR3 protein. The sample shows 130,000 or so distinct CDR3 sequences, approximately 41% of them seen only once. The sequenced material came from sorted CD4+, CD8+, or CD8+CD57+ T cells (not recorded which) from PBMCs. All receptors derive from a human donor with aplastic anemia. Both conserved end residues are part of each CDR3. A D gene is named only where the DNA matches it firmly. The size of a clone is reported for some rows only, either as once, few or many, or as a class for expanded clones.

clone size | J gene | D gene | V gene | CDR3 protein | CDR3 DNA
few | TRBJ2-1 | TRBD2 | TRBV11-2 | CASSPSGRPYNEQFF | TGTGCCAGCAGCCCTAGCGGGCGACCCTACAATGAGCAGTTCTTC
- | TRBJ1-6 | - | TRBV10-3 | CAISEGGSDNSPLHF | TGTGCCATCAGTGAAGGGGGGTCAGATAATTCACCCCTCCACTTT
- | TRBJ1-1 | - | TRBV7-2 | CASSPQAMNTEAFF | TGTGCCAGCAGCCCGCAGGCCATGAACACTGAAGCTTTCTTT
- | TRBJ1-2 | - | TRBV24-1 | CATSDRRGGYTF | TGTGCCACCAGTGACAGGAGGGGTGGCTACACCTTC
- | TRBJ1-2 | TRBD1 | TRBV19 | CASSIGDRVGGYTF | TGTGCCAGTAGTATAGGAGACAGGGTCGGTGGCTACACCTTC
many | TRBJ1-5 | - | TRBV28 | CASTKGHQPQHF | TGTGCCAGCACGAAGGGGCATCAGCCCCAGCATTTT
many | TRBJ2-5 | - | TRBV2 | CASKGLQETQYF | TGTGCCAGCAAGGGTTTACAAGAGACCCAGTACTTC
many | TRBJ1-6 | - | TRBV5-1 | CASSGRSNSPLHF | TGCGCCAGCAGCGGCCGAAGTAATTCACCCCTCCACTTT
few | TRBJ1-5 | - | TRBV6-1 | CASSEIEPSNQPQHF | TGTGCCAGCAGTGAAATCGAGCCTAGCAATCAGCCCCAGCATTTT
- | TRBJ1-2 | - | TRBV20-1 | CSADRGGNYGYTF | TGCAGTGCCGACCGGGGGGGCAACTATGGCTACACCTTC
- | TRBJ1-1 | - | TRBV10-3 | CAIGENKENTEAFF | TGTGCCATCGGTGAAAACAAAGAGAACACTGAAGCTTTCTTT
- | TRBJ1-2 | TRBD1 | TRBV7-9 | CASSQDQGAYGYTF | TGTGCCAGCAGCCAAGACCAGGGGGCCTATGGCTACACCTTC
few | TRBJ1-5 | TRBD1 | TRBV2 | CASSEMVTGTGWGGNQPQHF | TGTGCCAGCAGTGAAATGGTGACCGGGACAGGGTGGGGTGGCAATCAGCCCCAGCATTTT
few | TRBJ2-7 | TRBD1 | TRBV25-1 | CASRPGQLNEQYF | TGTGCCAGCAGACCGGGACAGCTAAACGAGCAGTACTTC
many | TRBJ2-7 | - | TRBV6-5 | CASREAGTGAYEQYF | TGTGCCAGCAGGGAGGCCGGGACTGGAGCTTACGAGCAGTACTTC
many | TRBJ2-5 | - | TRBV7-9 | CASSSWTGGGETQYF | TGTGCCAGCAGCTCGTGGACGGGTGGGGGAGAGACCCAGTACTTC
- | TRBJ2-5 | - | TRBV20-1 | CSAERNQETQYF | TGCAGTGCTGAGCGGAACCAAGAGACCCAGTACTTC
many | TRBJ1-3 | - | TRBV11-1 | CASSLAGSSSGNTIYF | TGTGCCAGCAGCTTAGCGGGATCCTCCTCTGGAAACACCATATATTTT
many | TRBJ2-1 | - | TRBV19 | CASSRVGRLEEFF | TGTGCCAGTAGTAGGGTGGGACGGCTAGAAGAGTTCTTC
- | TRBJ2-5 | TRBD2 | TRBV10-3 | CAISPGFGGEETQYF | TGTGCCATCAGTCCCGGCTTCGGGGGGGAAGAGACCCAGTACTTC
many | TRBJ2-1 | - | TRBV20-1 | CSAQKGNEQFF | TGCAGTGCTCAAAAAGGCAATGAGCAGTTCTTC
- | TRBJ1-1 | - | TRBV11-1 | CASTSGWGQANLEAFF | TGTGCCAGCACCTCCGGTTGGGGTCAGGCGAACCTTGAAGCTTTCTTT
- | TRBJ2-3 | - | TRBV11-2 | CASSLDPGATDTQYF | TGTGCCAGCAGCTTAGATCCGGGGGCGACAGATACGCAGTATTTT
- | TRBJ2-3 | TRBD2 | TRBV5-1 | CASSLGLAGGPSTDTQYF | TGCGCCAGCAGCTTAGGACTAGCGGGGGGGCCTAGCACAGATACGCAGTATTTT
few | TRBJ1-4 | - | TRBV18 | CASSSGQFNEKLFF | TGTGCCAGCTCATCCGGACAGTTTAATGAAAAACTGTTTTTT
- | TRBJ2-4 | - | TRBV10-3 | CAISSSGSAKNIQYF | -
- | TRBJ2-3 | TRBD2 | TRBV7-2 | CASSLRTSGGEQYF | TGTGCCAGCAGCCTACGGACTAGCGGGGGCGAGCAGTATTTT
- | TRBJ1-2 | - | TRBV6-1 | CASSVGEVRGYTF | TGTGCCAGCAGTGTAGGGGAGGTCCGGGGCTACACCTTC
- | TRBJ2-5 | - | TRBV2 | CASSEFVTTFLQETQCF | TGTGCCAGCAGTGAATTTGTGACTACCTTTCTACAAGAGACCCAGTGCTTC
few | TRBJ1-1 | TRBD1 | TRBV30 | CAWKDRRDTEAFF | TGTGCCTGGAAGGACAGGAGAGACACTGAAGCTTTCTTT
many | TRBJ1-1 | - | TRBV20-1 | CSARVSRNTEAFF | TGCAGTGCTAGAGTGAGTCGGAACACTGAAGCTTTCTTT
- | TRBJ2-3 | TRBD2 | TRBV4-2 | CASSQDLPFGGAFTDTQYF | TGTGCCAGCAGCCAAGATTTGCCGTTCGGGGGGGCTTTCACAGATACGCAGTATTTT
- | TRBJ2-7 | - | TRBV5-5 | CASSKGQNLYEQYF | TGTGCCAGCAGCAAGGGACAAAACCTCTACGAGCAGTACTTC
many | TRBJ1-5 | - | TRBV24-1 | CATATATGPFTPQHF | TGTGCCACCGCCACCGCTACCGGGCCTTTTACCCCCCAGCATTTT
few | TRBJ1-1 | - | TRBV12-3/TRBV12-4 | CASSLWQNTEAFF | TGTGCCAGCAGTTTATGGCAGAACACTGAAGCTTTCTTT
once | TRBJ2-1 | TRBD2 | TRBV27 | CASNILADARGEQFF | TGTGCCAGCAATATCCTAGCGGACGCAAGGGGAGAGCAGTTCTTC
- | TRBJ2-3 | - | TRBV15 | CATGPLSTDTQYF | TGTGCCACCGGGCCCCTGAGCACAGATACGCAGTATTTT
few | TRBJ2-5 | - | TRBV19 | CASSIDLSETQYF | TGTGCCAGTAGTATAGATCTATCGGAGACCCAGTACTTC
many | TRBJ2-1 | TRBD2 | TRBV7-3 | CASSKGLAGAQFF | TGTGCCAGCAGCAAGGGACTAGCGGGGGCCCAGTTCTTC
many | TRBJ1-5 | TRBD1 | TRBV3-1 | CASSQYGARDRGVRQPQHF | TGTGCCAGCAGCCAATACGGAGCCCGGGACAGGGGAGTTCGGCAGCCCCAGCATTTT
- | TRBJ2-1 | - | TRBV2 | CVTNTNEQFF | TGTGTCACAAACACGAATGAGCAGTTCTTC
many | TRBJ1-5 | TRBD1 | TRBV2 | CASSARDRTALSNQPQHF | TGTGCCAGCAGTGCTCGGGACAGGACAGCCCTTAGCAATCAGCCCCAGCATTTT
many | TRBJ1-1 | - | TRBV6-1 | CASSDILLGTEAFF | TGTGCCAGCAGTGATATCCTCCTGGGCACTGAAGCTTTCTTT
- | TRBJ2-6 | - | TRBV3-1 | CASSLRRGSGANVLTF | TGTGCCAGCAGCCTAAGGAGGGGCTCTGGGGCCAACGTCCTGACTTTC
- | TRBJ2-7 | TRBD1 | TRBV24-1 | CATSEAGTAYEQYF | TGTGCCACCAGTGAAGCCGGGACAGCCTACGAGCAGTACTTC
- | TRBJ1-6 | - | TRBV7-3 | CASRPGGGPPLHF | TGTGCCAGCAGGCCGGGCGGCGGTCCGCCCCTCCACTTT
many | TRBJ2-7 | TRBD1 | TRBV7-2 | CASSPGDRRYEQYF | TGTGCCAGCAGCCCAGGGGACAGACGCTACGAGCAGTACTTC
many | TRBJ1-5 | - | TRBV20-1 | CSARGSGRGGNQPQHF | TGCAGTGCTAGAGGAAGTGGCAGGGGCGGCAATCAGCCCCAGCATTTT
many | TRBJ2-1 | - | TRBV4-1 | CASSPGGTAYNEQFF | TGCGCCAGCAGCCCCGGAGGGACAGCCTACAATGAGCAGTTCTTC
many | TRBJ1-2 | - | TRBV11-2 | CASSPSGPYGYTF | TGTGCCAGCTCCCCATCGGGTCCCTATGGCTACACCTTC
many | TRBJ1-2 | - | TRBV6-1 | CASTNYGYTF | TGTGCCAGCACTAATTATGGCTACACCTTC
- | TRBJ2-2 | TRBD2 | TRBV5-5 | CASSLDGPRGEPFF | TGTGCCAGCAGCTTGGATGGCCCCCGGGGGGAGCCGTTTTTT
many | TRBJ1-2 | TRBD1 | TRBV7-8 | CASSLWDRGSDGYTF | TGTGCCAGCAGCTTATGGGACAGGGGTTCTGATGGCTACACCTTC